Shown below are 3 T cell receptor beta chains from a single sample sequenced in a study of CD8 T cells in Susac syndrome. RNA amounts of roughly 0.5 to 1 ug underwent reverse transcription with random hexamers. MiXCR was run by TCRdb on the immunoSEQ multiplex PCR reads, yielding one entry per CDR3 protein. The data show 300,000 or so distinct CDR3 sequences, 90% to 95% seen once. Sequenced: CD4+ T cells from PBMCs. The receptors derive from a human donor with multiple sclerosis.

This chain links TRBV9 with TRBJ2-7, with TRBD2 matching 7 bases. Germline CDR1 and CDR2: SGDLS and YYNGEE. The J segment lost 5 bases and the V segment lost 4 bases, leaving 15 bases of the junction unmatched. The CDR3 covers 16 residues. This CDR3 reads CASSPVVAGAVNEQYF. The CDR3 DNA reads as TGTGCCAGCAGCCCAGTGGTGGCGGGAGCAGTAAACGAGCAGTACTTC. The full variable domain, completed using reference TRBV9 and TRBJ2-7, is DSGVTQTPKHLITATGQRVTLRCSPRSGDLSVYWYQQSLDQGLQFLIQYYNGEERAKGNILERFSAQQFPDLHSELNLSSLELGDSALYFCASSPVVAGAVNEQYFGPGTRLTVT.

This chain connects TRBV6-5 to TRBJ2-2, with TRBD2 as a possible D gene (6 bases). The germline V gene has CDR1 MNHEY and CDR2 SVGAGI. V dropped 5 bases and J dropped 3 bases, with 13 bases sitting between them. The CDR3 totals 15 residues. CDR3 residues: CASSRGKRDTGELFF. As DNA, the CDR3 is TGTGCCAGCAGTCGGGGGAAGCGGGACACCGGGGAGCTGTTTTTT.

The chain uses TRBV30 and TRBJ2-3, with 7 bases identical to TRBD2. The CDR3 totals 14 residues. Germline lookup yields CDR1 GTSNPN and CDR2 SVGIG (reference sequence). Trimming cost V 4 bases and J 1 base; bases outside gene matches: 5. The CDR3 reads CAWTGSGGTDTQYF. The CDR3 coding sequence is TGTGCCTGGACAGGGAGCGGGGGCACAGATACGCAGTATTTT.